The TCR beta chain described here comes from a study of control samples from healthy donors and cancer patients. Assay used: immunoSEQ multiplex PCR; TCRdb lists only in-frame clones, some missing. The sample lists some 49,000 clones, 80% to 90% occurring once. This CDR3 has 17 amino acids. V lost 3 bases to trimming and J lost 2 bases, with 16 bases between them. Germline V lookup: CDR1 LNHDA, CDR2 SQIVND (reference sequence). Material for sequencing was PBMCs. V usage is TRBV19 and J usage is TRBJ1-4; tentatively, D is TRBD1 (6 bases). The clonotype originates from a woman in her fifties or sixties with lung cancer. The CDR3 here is CASSIPFLGGTNEKLFF. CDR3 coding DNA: TGTGCCAGTAGTATCCCCTTCCTCGGGGGCACTAATGAAAAACTGTTTTTT.